This entry describes one TCR beta chain. This specimen comes from a study of blood T cell repertoires in COVID-19. Whole-study context: The United States, Italy and Spain were the sources of the acute and convalescent COVID-19 samples. PBMCs, B-cell-depleted T cells, or T cells were the source of the cDNA or gDNA that made up the material.

Germline V gene lookup returns CDR1 SGHTA and CDR2 FQGNSA. This CDR3 is built from 13 residues. Trimming cost V 5 bases and J 1 base, with 5 bases left between them. In the original analysis: Nucleated cell counts were estimated from reference gene primer amplification. Profiled with immunoSEQ multiplex PCR; TCRdb holds only in-frame clones, not every one. Clone size and the V and J calls come from that table; the DNA yielded D and trimming. The top ten clones hold about 4.6% of a sample with around 150,000 clones, approximately 86% of them seen once. Sequenced sample: peripheral blood. V usage is TRBV7-2 and J usage is TRBJ2-2; D ambiguous. The sequence was collected from a woman aged 55-69 years with active or convalescent COVID-19. CDR3 loop: CASSQLNTGELFF. The CDR3 DNA sequence: TGTGCCAGCAGCCAATTGAACACCGGGGAGCTGTTTTTT.